This record concerns one TCR beta chain sequence. The assay was immunoSEQ multiplex PCR, and TCRdb's table has in-frame clones only and misses some. The sample has about 160,000 clones, roughly 87% seen once. These data are taken from a study of blood T cell repertoires in COVID-19. This CDR3 is 14 amino acids long. J lost 9 bases, V lost 3 bases, and 5 bases had no gene match. Germline V gene data show CDR1 as SGHRS and CDR2 as YFSETQ. Sequencing was performed on peripheral blood. The gene calls are TRBV5-1 and TRBJ2-1, with 11 bases aligning to TRBD2. The sequence came from an older woman who had recovered from COVID-19. CDR3 sequence reads: CASSYLAGGFEQFF. In DNA form, the CDR3 reads TGCGCCAGCAGCTACCTAGCGGGGGGCTTTGAGCAGTTCTTC.